The 19 T cell receptor beta chains given below trace back to one sample, sequenced in a study of naive CD8 T cells in extremely preterm neonates. Whole-study findings and limits: Preterm CDR3s were shorter than older groups', with fewer N additions and less trimming.

Extremely preterm deliveries at about 23-27 weeks of gestation provided the preterm samples. Produced via immunoSEQ multiplex PCR; TCRdb's table is partial and in-frame only. The sample includes 25,000 or so clones, about 91% of them seen just once. For these TCRs, the target antigens are not known. The sequenced material came from naive CD8+ T cells from cord blood. The receptor source for this set is a boy who was born preterm.

The rearrangement uses TRBV7-8 and TRBJ1-2, with D perhaps TRBD1 (6 bases). The CDR3 has 13 amino acids. Germline V gene data show CDR1 as SGHVS and CDR2 as FQNEAQ. V dropped 2 bases and J dropped 2 bases, with 6 bases sitting between them. The CDR3 DNA reads as TGTGCCAGCAGCTTACAGGGGAACTATGGCTACACCTTC. It yields the protein CASSLQGNYGYTF.

The chain uses TRBV6-5 and TRBJ2-2; D not resolved. This CDR3 is built from 12 residues. V lost 5 bases, J lost 2 bases, and 3 bases lay in between. Germline CDR1 reads MNHEY; CDR2 reads SVGAGI. CDR3 coding DNA: TGTGCCAGCAGTCTCAACACCGGGGAGCTGTTTTTT. It yields the protein CASSLNTGELFF.

V is TRBV5-1 and J is TRBJ2-2; no clear D gene. The V end was cut by 3 bases, the J end by 3 bases, with 3 bases between. CDR1 is SGHRS, CDR2 YFSETQ, per germline. The CDR3 runs to 12 residues. The CDR3: CASSWHTGELFF. DNA of the CDR3: TGCGCCAGCAGCTGGCACACCGGGGAGCTGTTTTTT.

On this clone itself: The junction and the germline gene differ at one end; a read error may be behind it. The gene calls are TRBV7-3 and TRBJ1-6, with D possibly TRBD1 on 5 matching bases. The germline gives CDR1 SGHTA, CDR2 FQGTGA. CDR3 length equals 16 residues. The CDR3 loop is CASSQDGGSYNSPLHF. The CDR3 bases are TGCGCCAGCAGCCAAGACGGGGGCTCCTATAATTCACCCCTCCACTTT.

This chain uses TRBV27 with TRBJ1-2, with TRBD1 identical over 10 bases. V dropped 2 bases and J dropped 6; count of bases not matched to a gene: 0. The CDR3 loop spans 13 amino acids. Germline loops: CDR1 MNHEY, CDR2 SMNVEV (reference sequence). CDR3 sequence: CASSLGTGDGYTF. In DNA, the CDR3 is TGTGCCAGCAGTTTAGGGACAGGGGATGGCTACACCTTC.

V gene TRBV27 combines with J gene TRBJ2-7; perhaps TRBD1 as D (6 bases). Per germline, CDR1 MNHEY and CDR2 SMNVEV (reference sequence). This CDR3 contains 13 residues. Trimming removed 3 bases from V and 6 bases from J, with 12 bases in between. CDR3 loop: CASSLGAHLEQYF. CDR3 in DNA: TGTGCCAGCAGTTTGGGGGCTCACCTCGAGCAGTACTTC.

The CDR3 reads CASSPRDSSYNEQFF. Here the CDR3 DNA reads TGTGCCAGCAGTCCCCGGGACAGCTCCTACAATGAGCAGTTCTTC. The J gene is TRBJ2-1, the V gene TRBV27, with 7 bases lining up with TRBD1. The CDR3 covers 15 residues. Germline loops: CDR1 MNHEY, CDR2 SMNVEV (reference sequence). V gave up 5 bases and J gave up 0 bases; unmatched junction bases: 4.

The CDR3 loop reads CASSVHRVGDSPLHF. The DNA for the CDR3 is TGTGCCAGCAGTGTACACAGGGTCGGCGATTCACCCCTCCACTTT. This chain connects TRBV6-1 to TRBJ1-6; TRBD1 might be the D (6 bases). V gave up 4 bases and J gave up 8 bases, with 15 bases separating them. Germline CDR1 MNHNS, CDR2 SASEGT. The CDR3 length is 15 residues.

CDR3 sequence reads: CASSQAGTGYEQYF. CDR3 coding DNA: TGCGCCAGCAGCCAAGCCGGGACAGGGTACGAGCAGTACTTC. This sequence joins TRBV4-1 and TRBJ2-7; TRBD1 aligns across 9 bases. The CDR3 totals 14 residues. J gave up 4 bases and V 1 base, and 2 bases lay outside the gene matches. Germline V gives CDR1 MGHRA, CDR2 YSYEKL.

V and J are TRBV11-2 and TRBJ2-1; 7 bases align to TRBD1. The ends lost 1 base at V and 0 bases at J; junction bases unmatched: 0. This CDR3 spans 15 amino acids. Germline V lookup: CDR1 SGHAT, CDR2 FQNNGV. The DNA of the CDR3 is TGTGCCAGCAGCTTAGGGGACAGCTCCTACAATGAGCAGTTCTTC. Its translation is CASSLGDSSYNEQFF.

The CDR3 loop is CASSLQGVNTEAFF. The CDR3 DNA sequence: TGTGCCAGCAGTTTACAGGGGGTAAACACTGAAGCTTTCTTT. The chain employs TRBV27 and TRBJ1-1, with TRBD1 matching 7 bases. The CDR3 totals 14 residues. V trimming: 2 bases; J trimming: 2 bases; junction bases outside the gene matches: 2. Germline CDR1 and CDR2: MNHEY and SMNVEV (reference sequence).

This clone has a handful of counts. V usage is TRBV27 and J usage is TRBJ2-5, with a possible D match to TRBD1 (5 bases). From germline, CDR1 is MNHEY and CDR2 SMNVEV (reference sequence). V was cut by 2 bases and J by 4 bases, with 14 bases left in between. This CDR3 has 15 amino acids. In DNA, the CDR3 is TGTGCCAGCAGTTTAAGGATAGGGCAGGGAGAGACCCAGTACTTC. It yields the protein CASSLRIGQGETQYF.

The genes are TRBV10-2 and TRBJ2-3; 7 bases line up with TRBD2. CDR3 length: 13 residues. After removal of 6 bases from V and 1 base from J, the junction contained 1 base not matched to a gene. Germline lookup yields CDR1 WSHSY and CDR2 SAAADI. The CDR3 sequence is CASRAGGTDTQYF. The CDR3 coding sequence is TGCGCCAGCAGGGCGGGGGGCACAGATACGCAGTATTTT.

In regard to this clone: A read error may account for a junction end that differs from germline. The chain couples TRBV4-1 to TRBJ2-7; the D is unclear. This CDR3 is 11 amino acids long. CDR1 MGHRA and CDR2 YSYEKL come from the germline V gene. Here the CDR3 DNA reads TGTGCCAGCAGCCAAGATTACGAGCAGTACTTC. Translation: CASSQDYEQYF.

The rearrangement links TRBV6-6 to TRBJ1-2; a possible D gene is TRBD1 (5 bases). Germline CDR1 MNHNY, CDR2 SVGAGI (reference sequence). The CDR3 contains 11 residues. The V gene lost 6 bases and the J gene lost 6 bases, with 8 bases spanning the gap. The CDR3 bases are TGTGCCAGCAGCCGGGGGGATGGCTACACCTTC. Residues: CASSRGDGYTF.

The gene calls are TRBV7-3 and TRBJ2-3, with 8 positions matching TRBD2. The junction had 10 bases not matched to a gene; V was cut back by 4 bases and J by 4 bases. CDR1 is SGHTA and CDR2 is FQGTGA in the germline V gene. The CDR3 runs 16 residues. CDR3 in amino acids: CASSSPGLVEADTQYF. DNA of the CDR3: TGTGCCAGCAGCTCCCCGGGACTAGTGGAGGCAGATACGCAGTATTTT.

The chain has TRBV7-8 and TRBJ1-5; no clear D. The CDR3 totals 13 residues. Deletions cut 1 base from V and 1 base from J, with 2 bases between. Germline CDR1 SGHVS, CDR2 FQNEAQ. The CDR3 sequence: CASSLDSNQPQHF. The CDR3 nucleotides are TGTGCCAGCAGCTTAGACAGCAATCAGCCCCAGCATTTT.

The V call is TRBV10-2, the J call TRBJ2-2, with 8 bases lining up with TRBD1. Losses at the gene ends were 4 bases for V and 4 bases for J; bases not matched to a gene: 5. Per the germline V gene, CDR1 is WSHSY and CDR2 is SAAADI. The CDR3 contains 15 residues. The CDR3, as DNA: TGCGCCAGCAGTGCCCGGGACAGGTTCACCGGGGAGCTGTTTTTT. It translates to CASSARDRFTGELFF.

The chain carries TRBV9 and TRBJ2-5, with D perhaps matching TRBD2 (5 bases). CDR3 length: 17 amino acids. V gave up 2 bases and J gave up 3 bases, with 20 bases separating them. Per the germline V gene, CDR1 is SGDLS and CDR2 is YYNGEE. CDR3: CASSVQFSASGEETQYF. The CDR3 DNA is TGTGCCAGCAGCGTTCAGTTCTCGGCCTCCGGGGAAGAGACCCAGTACTTC.